Sequencing of this T cell receptor beta chain was carried out in a study of blood T cell repertoires in COVID-19. The method was immunoSEQ multiplex PCR; TCRdb's version includes in-frame clones alone and lacks a portion of them. Among fewer than 500,000 clones, roughly 90% were seen once, and the ten largest hold under 1.5%. CDR3 length equals 15 residues. Germline lookup yields CDR1 LGHDT and CDR2 YNNKEL (reference sequence). V was cut by 1 base and J by 4 bases, with 11 bases left in between. Sequenced sample: peripheral blood. This TCR came from a woman younger than 45 with active or convalescent COVID-19. The gene calls are TRBV3-1 (or the pseudogene TRBV3-2) and TRBJ1-3, with a possible D match to TRBD1 (5 bases). The CDR3 coding sequence is TGTGCCAGCAGCCAAGGGCCAGGGCCGGGAAACACCATATATTTT. It yields the protein CASSQGPGPGNTIYF.